One and the same sample provided the 8 T cell receptor beta chains below, sequenced in a study of cytomegalovirus exposure and HLA in healthy donors. The primer mix had 60 Vbeta and 13 Jbeta primers. Sequenced by immunoSEQ multiplex PCR; TCRdb stores in-frame clones only, minus some. The profile covers more than 100,000 clones, with about 78% appearing a single time and just under 8.5% taken by the ten largest. Sequenced input: PBMCs. These receptors were taken from a woman aged 40 to 55 in good health and CMV-seropositive.

The chain recombines TRBV27 with TRBJ1-2; D is perhaps TRBD1 (5 bases). The CDR3 extends over 13 amino acids. V gave up 6 bases and J gave up 7 bases, with 15 bases separating them. Germline V gene sequence: CDR1 MNHEY, CDR2 SMNVEV (reference sequence). This CDR3 is CASSAPPGGGYTF. The DNA for the CDR3 is TGTGCCAGCAGCGCGCCCCCGGGGGGTGGCTACACCTTC.

This clone was seen only once. The J gene is TRBJ2-2, the V gene TRBV5-1, with D perhaps matching TRBD1 (5 bases). This CDR3 contains 13 residues. Trimming removed 5 bases from V and 6 bases from J, with 11 bases in between. CDR1 and CDR2 from the germline V gene are SGHRS and YFSETQ. CDR3 in DNA: TGCGCCAGCAGACTTACAGGATCCGGGGAGCTGTTTTTT. Translated: CASRLTGSGELFF.

The chain has TRBV4-2 and TRBJ1-1; maybe TRBD1 (5 bases). In germline, CDR1 is LGHNA, CDR2 YNFKEQ. The CDR3 is made up of 13 amino acids. The V and J ends lost 2 bases and 8 bases respectively, with 12 bases between them. The CDR3 loop reads CASSQKTTGEAFF. The CDR3, as DNA: TGTGCCAGCAGCCAAAAAACCACAGGAGAAGCTTTCTTT.

V is TRBV6-1 and J is TRBJ2-7, with TRBD1 identical over 7 bases. The V gene end was trimmed by 2 bases and the J gene end by 3 bases; junction bases not matched to a gene: 10. The V gene's germline CDR1 is MNHNS and CDR2 SASEGT. The CDR3 is 16 amino acids. Here the CDR3 reads CASSESQGKWGYEQYF. CDR3 bases: TGTGCCAGCAGTGAATCACAGGGGAAATGGGGCTACGAGCAGTACTTC.

This clone has just a few counts. The chain carries TRBV14 and TRBJ2-7; 9 nucleotides line up with TRBD1. Germline trimming cut 1 base from V and 3 bases from J; bases unmatched to any gene: 7. The CDR3 runs to 16 residues. Germline V gives CDR1 SGHDN, CDR2 FVKESK. CDR3 coding DNA: TGTGCCAGCAGCCAAGGATTTAAGGACAGGGGCTACGAGCAGTACTTC. It translates to CASSQGFKDRGYEQYF.

The genes are TRBV7-2 and TRBJ2-2; D remains unclear. CDR1 is SGHTA, CDR2 FQGNSA, per germline. This CDR3 has 16 residues. Trimming removed 1 base from V and 5 bases from J, with 14 bases in between. As DNA, the CDR3 is TGTGCCAGCAGCTTAGGCCAGCCAGGCCTAACCGGGGAGCTGTTTTTT. Its translation: CASSLGQPGLTGELFF.

The rearrangement links TRBV5-6 to TRBJ2-5, with 7 bases identical to TRBD1. The length of the CDR3 is 13 residues. The germline CDR1 and CDR2 sequences are SGHDT and YYEEEE. With V trimmed by 2 bases and J by 5 bases, 3 bases remained unmatched. The CDR3 is CASSFTGVETQYF. The CDR3, as DNA: TGTGCCAGCAGCTTCACAGGGGTGGAGACCCAGTACTTC. Complete variable domain (other parts from reference TRBV5-6 and TRBJ2-5): DAGVTQSPTHLIKTRGQQVTLRCSPKSGHDTVSWYQQALGQGPQFIFQYYEEEERQRGNFPDRFSGHQFPNYSSELNVNALLLGDSALYLCASSFTGVETQYFGPGTRLLVL.

The rearrangement joins TRBV2 to TRBJ2-2; tentatively, D is TRBD2 (5 bases). Germline V gives CDR1 SNHLY, CDR2 FYNNEI. The CDR3 is 11 residues long. The V end was cut by 6 bases, the J end by 6 bases, with 5 bases between. In DNA, the CDR3 is TGTGCCAGCAGGGAGGCCGGGGAGCTGTTTTTT. Its translation is CASREAGELFF.